Shown below are 30 T cell receptor beta chains from a single sample sequenced in a study of T cell changes during pregnancy in multiple sclerosis. Clones were read by immunoSEQ multiplex PCR, and TCRdb kept only the in-frame ones, dropping some. Of around 50,000 clones listed, around 89% are singletons. Sequencing was performed on CD8+ T cells from peripheral blood mononuclear cells, taken in the second trimester of pregnancy. These receptors were obtained from a female donor with multiple sclerosis, enrolled in a pregnancy study.

This clone was counted a single time. The gene calls are TRBV10-2 and TRBJ2-3; the D is unclear. Trimming left V 6 bases short and J 4 bases short, with 14 bases between. The germline gives CDR1 WSHSY, CDR2 SAAADI. The CDR3 length is 14 residues. DNA for the CDR3: TGCGCCAGCAGCGTTTTAGCTTTCGCAGATACGCAGTATTTT. This gives the protein CASSVLAFADTQYF.

V is TRBV28 and J is TRBJ1-2; no clear D. CDR1 is MDHEN and CDR2 is SYDVKM in the germline V gene. Between the trimmed V and J ends, which lost 6 bases and 4 bases, there was a span of 15 bases. The CDR3 length is 14 residues. The CDR3 region is CASSPGPGSYGYTF. CDR3 nucleotide sequence: TGTGCCAGCAGCCCAGGACCGGGATCCTATGGCTACACCTTC.

This clone was seen only a few times. The gene calls are TRBV7-9 and TRBJ1-5, with TRBD1 as a possible D gene (5 bases). The germline V gene has CDR1 SEHNR and CDR2 FQNEAQ (reference sequence). This CDR3 region has 14 residues. The V and J ends lost 1 base and 8 bases respectively, with 12 bases between them. The CDR3 is CASSLGGGDEPQHF. As DNA, the CDR3 is TGTGCCAGCAGCTTAGGGGGAGGGGACGAGCCCCAGCATTTT.

This sequence joins TRBV27 and TRBJ1-5, with TRBD1 matching over 9 bases. V lost 5 bases to trimming and J lost 5 bases; unmatched junction nucleotides: 13. Germline assignment: CDR1 MNHEY and CDR2 SMNVEV (reference sequence). The CDR3 contains 17 residues. The CDR3 protein is CASSPIHSDRGDQPQHF. CDR3 in DNA: TGTGCCAGCAGTCCAATTCACAGTGACAGGGGGGATCAGCCCCAGCATTTT.

Concerning this clone: The same CDR3 arises from other DNA sequences in this sample as well. The V call is TRBV9, the J call TRBJ2-7; a possible D gene is TRBD2 (5 bases). The V gene lost 4 bases and the J gene lost 0 bases, with 11 bases spanning the gap. CDR1 is SGDLS, CDR2 YYNGEE, per germline. This CDR3 has 14 residues. CDR3: CASSPGGSSYEQYF. CDR3 DNA: TGTGCCAGCAGCCCGGGTGGGAGCTCCTACGAGCAGTACTTC. Full variable domain (outside the CDR3, taken from reference TRBV9 and TRBJ2-7): DSGVTQTPKHLITATGQRVTLRCSPRSGDLSVYWYQQSLDQGLQFLIQYYNGEERAKGNILERFSAQQFPDLHSELNLSSLELGDSALYFCASSPGGSSYEQYFGPGTRLTVT.

This chain joins TRBV5-5 and TRBJ2-7; D is perhaps TRBD1 (5 bases). This CDR3 comprises 14 residues. Looked up from germline, CDR1 is SGHKS and CDR2 is YYEKEE (reference sequence). V lost 4 bases and J lost 3, with 14 bases in between. The CDR3 sequence: CASSRAGFDYEQYF. CDR3 nucleotides: TGTGCCAGCAGCCGAGCAGGGTTTGACTACGAGCAGTACTTC.

This clone has a single count. The rearrangement uses TRBV14 and TRBJ1-2, with a weak D call TRBD1 (6 bases). With 2 bases removed from V and 4 bases from J, the gap between germline ends came to 17 bases. The CDR3 covers 16 residues. Germline values: CDR1 SGHDN, CDR2 FVKESK. As DNA, the CDR3 is TGTGCCAGCAGCCAATATGATTGGACAGAGACCTATGGCTACACCTTC. This sequence encodes CASSQYDWTETYGYTF.

This sequence joins TRBV5-1 and TRBJ2-1; 8 positions agree with TRBD1. V lost 7 bases and J lost 4; bases outside the gene matches: 10. This CDR3 spans 15 amino acids. Germline lookup yields CDR1 SGHRS and CDR2 YFSETQ. CDR3 in amino acids: CASRWTGRTYNEQFF. The CDR3 nucleotides are TGCGCCAGCCGCTGGACAGGGCGTACATACAATGAGCAGTTCTTC.

The chain couples TRBV6-5 to TRBJ1-1; D gene uncertain. The germline gives CDR1 MNHEY, CDR2 SVGAGI. The CDR3 extends over 14 amino acids. V dropped 0 bases and J dropped 2 bases, with 7 bases sitting between them. This chain's CDR3 is CASSYSPSNTEAFF. CDR3 sequence (DNA): TGTGCCAGCAGTTACTCGCCGAGTAACACTGAAGCTTTCTTT.

The J gene is TRBJ2-3, the V gene TRBV27; tentatively, D is TRBD1 (5 bases). Germline CDR1 is MNHEY and CDR2 is SMNVEV (reference sequence). The germline V and J ends were trimmed by 4 bases and 3 bases, with 8 bases remaining between them. This CDR3 has 13 amino acids. CDR3 coding DNA: TGTGCCAGCAGTTCCACAGGAACAGATACGCAGTATTTT. Translating gives CASSSTGTDTQYF.

This sequence joins TRBV30 and TRBJ2-1; D gene uncertain. CDR3 size: 12 residues. Trimming left V 0 bases short and J 8 bases short, with 8 bases between. Per germline, CDR1 GTSNPN and CDR2 SVGIG (reference sequence). DNA of the CDR3: TGTGCCTGGAGTGTCTCTGTAGATGAGCAGTTCTTC. Translated, it gives CAWSVSVDEQFF.

This chain connects TRBV6-5 to TRBJ2-7; D is unclear. Germline CDR1 MNHEY, CDR2 SVGAGI. The CDR3 is 14 amino acids. V lost 2 bases, J lost 0 bases, and 8 bases lay in between. CDR3 sequence (DNA): TGTGCCAGCAGTTACGGTGACACCTCCTACGAGCAGTACTTC. Protein: CASSYGDTSYEQYF.

The chain couples TRBV13 to TRBJ2-3, with 7 nucleotides matching TRBD1. This CDR3 has 15 amino acids. V lost 4 bases and J lost 2; bases outside the gene matches: 6. The V gene's germline CDR1 is PRHDT and CDR2 FYEKMQ (reference sequence). CDR3 coding DNA: TGTGCCAGCAGCTCTGGGGGACAGCCCACAGATACGCAGTATTTT. This encodes CASSSGGQPTDTQYF.

V usage is TRBV27 and J usage is TRBJ2-2; D may be TRBD1 (5 bases). Germline loops: CDR1 MNHEY, CDR2 SMNVEV (reference sequence). CDR3 length: 15 amino acids. V was trimmed by 6 bases and J by 4 bases, leaving 15 bases between them. CDR3 DNA: TGTGCCAGCAGGCCGGACGCAGGGATCACCGGGGAGCTGTTTTTT. Translated: CASRPDAGITGELFF.

The DNA of the CDR3 is TGCAGCGTTGGGTCGGGGAACACCGGGGAGCTGTTTTTT. As protein: CSVGSGNTGELFF. V is TRBV29-1 and J is TRBJ2-2; D gene unclear. Trimming left V 4 bases short and J 1 base short, with 7 bases between. The CDR3 totals 13 residues. The germline gives CDR1 SQVTM, CDR2 ANQGSEA.

The V gene is TRBV27, the J gene TRBJ2-2; no clear D. With 0 bases removed from V and 6 bases from J, the gap between germline ends came to 14 bases. The CDR3 is 16 residues long. Germline CDR1 and CDR2: MNHEY and SMNVEV (reference sequence). The CDR3 reads CASSLSISSAAGELFF. The CDR3, as DNA: TGTGCCAGCAGTTTATCGATCAGCAGCGCCGCCGGGGAGCTGTTTTTT.

The V gene is TRBV7-3, the J gene TRBJ2-7, with D unclear. V gave up 3 bases and J gave up 0 bases, with 6 bases separating them. Per the germline V gene, CDR1 is SGHTA and CDR2 is FQGTGA. CDR3 length equals 13 residues. The CDR3 bases are TGTGCCAGCAGCTTGGAGAGCTCCTACGAGCAGTACTTC. Its translation: CASSLESSYEQYF.

The V gene is TRBV7-8, the J gene TRBJ2-5, with 10 nucleotides matching TRBD2. CDR1 and CDR2 (germline): SGHVS, FQNEAQ. The V and J ends lost 3 bases and 1 base, in that order; junction bases with no gene match: 8. This CDR3 spans 17 amino acids. CDR3 sequence reads: CASSFALAGETQETQYF. Written as DNA, the CDR3 is TGTGCCAGCAGCTTTGCCCTAGCGGGGGAGACCCAAGAGACCCAGTACTTC.

V gene TRBV9 combines with J gene TRBJ2-1; the match to TRBD2 covers 12 bases. From germline, CDR1 is SGDLS and CDR2 YYNGEE. Losses at the gene ends were 4 bases for V and 5 bases for J; bases not matched to a gene: 7. The CDR3 is 16 residues long. CDR3 loop: CASSPRTSGAHNEQFF. CDR3 coding DNA: TGTGCCAGCAGCCCCCGGACTAGCGGGGCCCACAATGAGCAGTTCTTC. The full variable domain, its missing parts supplied by reference TRBV9 and TRBJ2-1, is DSGVTQTPKHLITATGQRVTLRCSPRSGDLSVYWYQQSLDQGLQFLIQYYNGEERAKGNILERFSAQQFPDLHSELNLSSLELGDSALYFCASSPRTSGAHNEQFFGPGTRLTVL.

The J gene is TRBJ1-1, the V gene TRBV4-1; D might be TRBD1 (5 bases). V lost 5 bases and J lost 8, with 9 bases in between. Germline V CDR1 and CDR2: MGHRA, YSYEKL. This CDR3 region has 11 residues. This CDR3 is CASSAGMEAFF. CDR3 bases: TGCGCCAGCAGCGCAGGGATGGAAGCTTTCTTT.

The chain joins TRBV4-1 to TRBJ1-1; D perhaps matches TRBD1 (5 bases). V lost 4 bases and J 4 bases, leaving 10 bases between the germline ends. Germline V CDR1 and CDR2: MGHRA, YSYEKL. The CDR3 covers 13 residues. For the CDR3, the DNA is TGCGCCAGCAGCCCAGCCGGGGGCACTGAAGCTTTCTTT. It translates to CASSPAGGTEAFF.

V gene TRBV20-1 combines with J gene TRBJ1-1; D unresolved. The V end was cut by 4 bases, the J end by 3 bases, with 3 bases between. The CDR3 extends over 10 amino acids. The germline V gene has CDR1 DFQATT and CDR2 SNEGSKA (reference sequence). This CDR3 is CSATYTEAFF. The CDR3 nucleotides are TGCAGTGCTACCTACACTGAAGCTTTCTTT.

This chain links TRBV15 with TRBJ2-1; 8 positions match TRBD2. J was trimmed by 8 bases and V by 8 bases; bases with no gene match: 17. CDR1 and CDR2 (germline): LNHNV, YYDKDF (reference sequence). There are 16 residues in the CDR3. CDR3: CATQPPAGEQVYEQFF. The DNA for the CDR3 is TGTGCCACCCAACCCCCAGCGGGGGAACAAGTCTATGAGCAGTTCTTC.

The CDR3 loop reads CASKTSGEHGGELFF. DNA for the CDR3: TGTGCCAGCAAAACTAGCGGGGAGCATGGCGGGGAGCTGTTTTTT. The V call is TRBV7-8, the J call TRBJ2-2; 10 bases are a match to TRBD2. Germline V gene data show CDR1 as SGHVS and CDR2 as FQNEAQ. J gave up 7 bases and V 7 bases, and 9 bases lay outside the gene matches. The CDR3 has 15 residues.

This rearrangement joins TRBV5-5 to TRBJ1-1; 7 bases agree with TRBD1. Losses at the gene ends were 5 bases for V and 1 base for J; bases not matched to a gene: 14. CDR1 is SGHKS, CDR2 YYEKEE, per germline (reference sequence). The CDR3 has 17 residues. CDR3 DNA: TGTGCCAGCAGTAACCGGGACAGAATATCCCCGAACACTGAAGCTTTCTTT. Translated: CASSNRDRISPNTEAFF.

The gene calls are TRBV7-9 and TRBJ1-5; perhaps TRBD1 as D (6 bases). Germline CDR1 and CDR2: SEHNR and FQNEAQ (reference sequence). The CDR3 has 14 residues. V shed 5 bases and J shed 3 bases, with 11 bases lying between them. The CDR3 here is CASSQGGVNQPQHF. The CDR3 DNA reads as TGTGCCAGCAGCCAAGGGGGGGTCAATCAGCCCCAGCATTTT.

The chain has TRBV2 and TRBJ1-5, with D possibly being TRBD1 (5 bases). Germline V lookup: CDR1 SNHLY, CDR2 FYNNEI. There are 14 residues in the CDR3. Trimming stripped 5 bases from V and 4 bases from J, with 12 bases between. In DNA, the CDR3 is TGTGCCAGCAGTCAAGACAGACCAAATCAGCCCCAGCATTTT. It translates to CASSQDRPNQPQHF.

The CDR3 loop reads CASSSPGLAPRYNEQFF. The CDR3 coding sequence is TGTGCCAGCAGCTCCCCGGGACTAGCCCCCAGATACAATGAGCAGTTCTTC. V gene TRBV11-2 combines with J gene TRBJ2-1; 9 nucleotides line up with TRBD2. Germline V CDR1 and CDR2: SGHAT, FQNNGV. This CDR3 has 17 residues. V lost 4 bases and J lost 4; bases outside the gene matches: 11.

The chain uses TRBV28 and TRBJ2-2; TRBD2 is a possible D gene (7 bases). The germline V and J ends were trimmed by 3 bases and 6 bases, with 14 bases remaining between them. The CDR3 is made up of 15 amino acids. In germline, CDR1 is MDHEN, CDR2 SYDVKM. The chain's CDR3 is CASSFAGGGPGELFF. CDR3 in DNA: TGTGCCAGCAGTTTTGCGGGCGGGGGCCCCGGGGAGCTGTTTTTT.

This chain joins TRBV5-1 and TRBJ2-2, with D maybe TRBD1 (5 bases). V was shortened by 2 bases and J by 4 bases, with 15 bases between the two germline ends. The germline V gene has CDR1 SGHRS and CDR2 YFSETQ. CDR3 size: 16 residues. The DNA of the CDR3 is TGCGCCAGCAGCTTCCTGGCCAGGGTACCCACCGGGGAGCTGTTTTTT. Translating gives CASSFLARVPTGELFF.